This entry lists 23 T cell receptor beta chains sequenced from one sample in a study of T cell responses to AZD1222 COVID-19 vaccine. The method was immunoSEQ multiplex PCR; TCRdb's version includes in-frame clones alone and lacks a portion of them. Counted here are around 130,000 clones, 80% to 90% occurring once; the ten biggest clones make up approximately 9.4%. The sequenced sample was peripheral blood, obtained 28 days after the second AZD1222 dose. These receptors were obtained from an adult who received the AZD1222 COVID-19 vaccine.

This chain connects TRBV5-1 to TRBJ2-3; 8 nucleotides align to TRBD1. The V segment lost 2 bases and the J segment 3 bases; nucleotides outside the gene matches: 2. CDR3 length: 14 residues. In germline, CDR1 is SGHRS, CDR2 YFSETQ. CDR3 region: CASSFRQGTDTQYF. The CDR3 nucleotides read TGCGCCAGCAGCTTCCGACAGGGGACAGATACGCAGTATTTT.

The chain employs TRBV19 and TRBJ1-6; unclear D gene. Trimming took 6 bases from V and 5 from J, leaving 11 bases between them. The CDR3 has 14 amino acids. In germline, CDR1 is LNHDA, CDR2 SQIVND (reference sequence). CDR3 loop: CASRQDANNSPLHF. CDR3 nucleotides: TGTGCCAGTAGGCAGGACGCCAATAATTCACCCCTCCACTTT.

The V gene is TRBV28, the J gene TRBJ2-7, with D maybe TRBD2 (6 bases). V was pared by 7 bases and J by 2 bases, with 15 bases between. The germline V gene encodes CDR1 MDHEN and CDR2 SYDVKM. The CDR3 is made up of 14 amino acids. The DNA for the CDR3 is TGTGCCAGCACGGGGGACCTTGCCGCCTACGAGCAGTACTTC. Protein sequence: CASTGDLAAYEQYF.

CDR3 region: CASGFPPGAEPNTGELFF. In DNA form, the CDR3 reads TGTGCTAGTGGTTTCCCCCCCGGGGCCGAACCTAACACCGGGGAGCTGTTTTTT. The rearrangement links TRBV12-5 to TRBJ2-2; D possibly matches TRBD1 or TRBD2 (5 bases each). The CDR3 contains 18 residues. Trimming took off 3 bases at V and 2 bases at J, with 19 bases between the two ends. In germline, CDR1 is LGHNT, CDR2 FRNRAP.

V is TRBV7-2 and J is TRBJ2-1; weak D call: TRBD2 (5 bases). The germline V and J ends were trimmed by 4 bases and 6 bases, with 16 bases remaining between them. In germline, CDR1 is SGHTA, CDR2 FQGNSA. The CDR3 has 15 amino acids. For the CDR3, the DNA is TGTGCCAGCAGCTCACAGACTACCGTCATCAATGAGCAGTTCTTC. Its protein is CASSSQTTVINEQFF.

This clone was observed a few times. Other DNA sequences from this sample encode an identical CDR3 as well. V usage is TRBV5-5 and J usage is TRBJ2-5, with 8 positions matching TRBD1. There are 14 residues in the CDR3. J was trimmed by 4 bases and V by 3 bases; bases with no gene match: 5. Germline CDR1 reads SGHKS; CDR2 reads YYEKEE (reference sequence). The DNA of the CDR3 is TGTGCCAGCAGCTCTCAGGGGGCAGGAGAGACCCAGTACTTC. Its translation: CASSSQGAGETQYF.

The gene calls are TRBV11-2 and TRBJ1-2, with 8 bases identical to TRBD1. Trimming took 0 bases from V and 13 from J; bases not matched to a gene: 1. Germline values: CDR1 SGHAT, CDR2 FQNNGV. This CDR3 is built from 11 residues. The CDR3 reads CASSLDRGLTF. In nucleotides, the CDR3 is TGTGCCAGCAGCTTAGACAGGGGGCTCACCTTC.

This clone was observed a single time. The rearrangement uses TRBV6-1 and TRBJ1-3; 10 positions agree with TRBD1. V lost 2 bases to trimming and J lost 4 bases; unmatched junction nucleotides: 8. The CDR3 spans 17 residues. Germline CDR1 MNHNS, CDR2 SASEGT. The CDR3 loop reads CASSERRDRGRGNTIYF. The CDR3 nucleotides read TGTGCCAGCAGTGAACGCCGGGACAGGGGACGCGGAAACACCATATATTTT.

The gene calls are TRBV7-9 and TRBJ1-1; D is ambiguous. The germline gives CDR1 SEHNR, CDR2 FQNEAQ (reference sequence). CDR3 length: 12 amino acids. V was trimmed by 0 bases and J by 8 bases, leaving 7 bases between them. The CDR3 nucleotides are TGTGCCAGCAGCTTAGCGTCAGTAGAAGCTTTCTTT. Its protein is CASSLASVEAFF. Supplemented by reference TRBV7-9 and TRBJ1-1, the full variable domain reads DTGVSQNPRHKITKRGQNVTFRCDPISEHNRLYWYRQTLGQGPEFLTYFQNEAQLEKSRLLSDRFSAERPKGSFSTLEIQRTEQGDSAMYLCASSLASVEAFFGQGTRLTVV.

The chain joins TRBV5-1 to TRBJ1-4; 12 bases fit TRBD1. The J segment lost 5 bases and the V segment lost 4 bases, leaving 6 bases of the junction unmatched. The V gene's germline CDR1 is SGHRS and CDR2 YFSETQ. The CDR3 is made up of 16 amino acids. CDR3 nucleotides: TGCGCCAGCAGCCGGGACAGGGGGCGCGGGAATGAAAAACTGTTTTTT. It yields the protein CASSRDRGRGNEKLFF.

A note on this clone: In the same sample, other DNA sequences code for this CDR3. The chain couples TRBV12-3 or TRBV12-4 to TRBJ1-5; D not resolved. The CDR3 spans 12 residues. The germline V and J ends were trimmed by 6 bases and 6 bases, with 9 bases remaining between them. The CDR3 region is CASSLLGQPQHF. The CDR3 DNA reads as TGTGCCAGCAGCCTCCTTGGTCAGCCCCAGCATTTT.

The CDR3 sequence: CASSPPLGATGNTIYF. Here the CDR3 DNA reads TGTGCCAGCAGTCCCCCCTTGGGGGCAACTGGAAACACCATATATTTT. The chain carries TRBV28 and TRBJ1-3; D possibly corresponds to TRBD1 (6 bases). This CDR3 is built from 16 residues. Germline V gene sequence: CDR1 MDHEN, CDR2 SYDVKM. V shed 5 bases and J shed 2 bases, with 16 bases lying between them.

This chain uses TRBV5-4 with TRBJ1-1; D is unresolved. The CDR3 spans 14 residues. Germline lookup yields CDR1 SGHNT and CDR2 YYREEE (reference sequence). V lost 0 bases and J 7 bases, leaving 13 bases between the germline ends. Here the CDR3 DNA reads TGTGCCAGCAGCTTGGATAGAGCAGTCAATGAAGCTTTCTTT. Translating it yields CASSLDRAVNEAFF.

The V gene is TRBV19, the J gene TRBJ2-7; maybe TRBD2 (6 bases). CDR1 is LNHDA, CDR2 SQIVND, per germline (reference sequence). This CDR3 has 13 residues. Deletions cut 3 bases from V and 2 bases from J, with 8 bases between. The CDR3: CASSIRRAYEQYF. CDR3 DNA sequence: TGTGCCAGTAGTATCCGGAGGGCCTACGAGCAGTACTTC.

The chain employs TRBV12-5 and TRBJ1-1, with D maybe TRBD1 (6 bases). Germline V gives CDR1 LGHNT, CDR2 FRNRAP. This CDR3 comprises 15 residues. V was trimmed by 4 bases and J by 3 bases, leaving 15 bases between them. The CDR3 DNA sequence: TGTGCTAGTGGTTCACCTGACGGGGGCCACACTGAAGCTTTCTTT. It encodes CASGSPDGGHTEAFF.

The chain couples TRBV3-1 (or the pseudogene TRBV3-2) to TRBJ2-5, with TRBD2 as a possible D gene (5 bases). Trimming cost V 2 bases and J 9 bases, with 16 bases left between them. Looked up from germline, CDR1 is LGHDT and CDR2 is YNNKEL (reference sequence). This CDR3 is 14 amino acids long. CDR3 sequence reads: CASSQLGADGAQYF. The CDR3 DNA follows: TGTGCCAGCAGCCAACTCGGAGCGGATGGGGCCCAGTACTTC.

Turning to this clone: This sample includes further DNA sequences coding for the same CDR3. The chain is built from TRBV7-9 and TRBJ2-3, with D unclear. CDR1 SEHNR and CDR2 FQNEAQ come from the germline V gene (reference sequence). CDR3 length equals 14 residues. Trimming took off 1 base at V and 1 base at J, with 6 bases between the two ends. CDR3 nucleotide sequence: TGTGCCAGCAGCTTAGTAAGCGGCACAGATACGCAGTATTTT. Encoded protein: CASSLVSGTDTQYF.

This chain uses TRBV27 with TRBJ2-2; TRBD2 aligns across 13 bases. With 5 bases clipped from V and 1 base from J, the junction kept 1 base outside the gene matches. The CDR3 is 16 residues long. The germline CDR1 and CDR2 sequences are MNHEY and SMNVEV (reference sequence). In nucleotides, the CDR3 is TGTGCCAGCAGTGGGACTAGCGGGAAGAACACCGGGGAGCTGTTTTTT. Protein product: CASSGTSGKNTGELFF.

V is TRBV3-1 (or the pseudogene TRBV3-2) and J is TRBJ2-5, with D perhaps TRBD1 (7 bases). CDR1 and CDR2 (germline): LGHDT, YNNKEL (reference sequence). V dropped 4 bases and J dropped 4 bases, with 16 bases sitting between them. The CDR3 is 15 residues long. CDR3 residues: CASSRAGRTGETQYF. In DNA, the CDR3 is TGTGCCAGCAGCCGGGCGGGACGGACAGGAGAGACCCAGTACTTC.

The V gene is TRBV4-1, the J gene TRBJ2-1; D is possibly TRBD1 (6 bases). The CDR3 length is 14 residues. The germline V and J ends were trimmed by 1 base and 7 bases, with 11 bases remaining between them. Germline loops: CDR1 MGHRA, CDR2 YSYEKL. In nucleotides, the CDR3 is TGCGCCAGCAGCCAAGTGGGCGGACAGAATGAGCAGTTCTTC. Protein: CASSQVGGQNEQFF.

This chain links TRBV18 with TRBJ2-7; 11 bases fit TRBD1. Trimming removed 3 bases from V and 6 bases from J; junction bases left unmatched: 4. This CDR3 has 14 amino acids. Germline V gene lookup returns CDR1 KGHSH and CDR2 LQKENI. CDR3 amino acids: CASSPSGTGGEQYF. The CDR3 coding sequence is TGTGCCAGCTCACCTTCCGGGACAGGGGGCGAGCAGTACTTC.

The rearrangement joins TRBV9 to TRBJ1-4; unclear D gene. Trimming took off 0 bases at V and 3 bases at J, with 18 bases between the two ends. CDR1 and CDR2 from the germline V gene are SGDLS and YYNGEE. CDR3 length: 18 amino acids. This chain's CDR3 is CASSVGGPRRVPNEKLFF. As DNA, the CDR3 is TGTGCCAGCAGCGTAGGAGGCCCCAGGAGGGTCCCTAATGAAAAACTGTTTTTT.

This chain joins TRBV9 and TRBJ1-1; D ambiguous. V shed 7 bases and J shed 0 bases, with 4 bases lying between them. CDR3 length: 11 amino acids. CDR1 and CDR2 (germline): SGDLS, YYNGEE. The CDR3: CASGMNTEAFF. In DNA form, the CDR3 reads TGTGCCAGCGGTATGAACACTGAAGCTTTCTTT.